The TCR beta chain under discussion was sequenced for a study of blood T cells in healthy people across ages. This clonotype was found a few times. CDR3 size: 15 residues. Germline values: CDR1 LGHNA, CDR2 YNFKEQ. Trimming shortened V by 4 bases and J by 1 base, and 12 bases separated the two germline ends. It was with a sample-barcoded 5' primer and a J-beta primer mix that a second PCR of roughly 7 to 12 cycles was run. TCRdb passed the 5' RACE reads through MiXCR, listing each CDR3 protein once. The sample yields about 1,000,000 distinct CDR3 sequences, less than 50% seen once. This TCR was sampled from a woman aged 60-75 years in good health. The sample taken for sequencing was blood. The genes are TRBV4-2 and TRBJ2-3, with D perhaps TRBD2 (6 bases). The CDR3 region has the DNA TGTGCCAGCAGCCCTAGCGAAGCCCGCACAGATACGCAGTATTTT. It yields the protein CASSPSEARTDTQYF.